These 14 T cell receptor beta chains were all obtained from the same sample, sequenced in a study of human T cells and chemical hapten exposure. TCRdb re-derived calls from the RACE reads in MiXCR, one entry per CDR3 protein. The data contain a few hundred thousand distinct CDR3 sequences, about 9% of them singletons. Documented time point: pre-sensitization, week 0. The treatment is: therapeutic diphenylcyclopropenone sensitization with weekly scalp DPC. Sequences were derived from whole blood, sampled in connection with sensitization to the hapten diphenylcyclopropenone (DPC). These receptors were taken from a woman aged 40 to 50 with alopecia areata. Some clones in this sample may be carry-over from other donors' samples.

The table lists this clonotype with a few counts. The CDR3 DNA sequence: TGTGCCAGCAGCGTACAACAGAACTATGGCTACACCTTC. It is translated as CASSVQQNYGYTF. The chain combines TRBV9 with TRBJ1-2, with unresolved D. Germline CDR1 is SGDLS and CDR2 is YYNGEE. V was pared by 1 base and J by 2 bases, with 6 bases between. The CDR3 contains 13 residues.

This chain's CDR3 is CASSRQPQETQYF. CDR3 in DNA: TGTGCCAGCAGCCGGCAGCCCCAAGAGACCCAGTACTTC. The J gene is TRBJ2-5, the V gene TRBV5-4, with no clear D. V lost 4 bases and J lost 1, with 8 bases in between. The CDR3 covers 13 residues. Germline V gene data show CDR1 as SGHNT and CDR2 as YYREEE (reference sequence).

This clonotype was detected many times. V is TRBV7-2 and J is TRBJ2-5, with a possible D match to TRBD2 (7 bases). V was trimmed by 9 bases and J by 3 bases, leaving 14 bases between them. This CDR3 spans 13 amino acids. Germline V gene data show CDR1 as SGHTA and CDR2 as FQGNSA. CDR3 nucleotides: TGTGCCAGAAGGGGGGGGCCCGAAGAGACCCAGTACTTC. Translation gives CARRGGPEETQYF.

This clonotype was seen a handful of times. This chain uses TRBV12-3 or TRBV12-4 with TRBJ1-1, with D unclear. Trimming stripped 8 bases from V and 0 bases from J, with 10 bases between. CDR3 length: 13 amino acids. The CDR3 sequence is CASVNRVNTEAFF. CDR3 nucleotide sequence: TGTGCCAGCGTCAATCGGGTGAACACTGAAGCTTTCTTT.

The chain recombines TRBV12-3 or TRBV12-4 with TRBJ2-3; a weak D match, TRBD2 (6 bases). This CDR3 has 14 residues. The V gene lost 6 bases and the J gene lost 2 bases, with 12 bases spanning the gap. In DNA, the CDR3 is TGTGCCAGCAGGCGGGACGGGAACACAGATACGCAGTATTTT. Translation: CASRRDGNTDTQYF.

This clonotype was counted between two and nine times. The rearrangement links TRBV29-1 to TRBJ1-1; perhaps TRBD1 as D (6 bases). The germline gives CDR1 SQVTM, CDR2 ANQGSEA. V dropped 6 bases and J dropped 5 bases, with 16 bases sitting between them. The CDR3 length is 13 residues. The CDR3 nucleotides read TGCAGCGTGTCCCAGGGGTTGGGGACTGAAGCTTTCTTT. Amino acids: CSVSQGLGTEAFF. Full variable domain (rest looked up from reference TRBV29-1 and TRBJ1-1): SAVISQKPSRDICQRGTSLTIQCQVDSQVTMMFWYRQQPGQSLTLIATANQGSEATYESGFVIDKFPISRPNLTFSTLTVSNMSPEDSSIYLCSVSQGLGTEAFFGQGTRLTVV.

This clonotype was picked up a small number of times. The chain joins TRBV11-1 to TRBJ1-1; D not resolved. The CDR3 loop spans 13 amino acids. Germline V gene lookup returns CDR1 SGHAT and CDR2 FQDESV (reference sequence). Between the trimmed V and J ends, which lost 0 bases and 3 bases, there was a span of 5 bases. CDR3 loop: CASSLATYTEAFF. CDR3 sequence (DNA): TGTGCCAGCAGCTTAGCGACGTACACTGAAGCTTTCTTT.

This clonotype was counted many times. V usage is TRBV28 and J usage is TRBJ2-1; either TRBD1 or TRBD2 may fit D (5 bases each). CDR3 length equals 12 residues. From germline, CDR1 is MDHEN and CDR2 SYDVKM. Deletions cut 4 bases from V and 9 bases from J, with 10 bases between. The CDR3 is CASSSRGGEQFF. CDR3 nucleotide sequence: TGTGCCAGCAGTTCGCGTGGGGGTGAGCAGTTCTTC.

Ten or more counts support this clonotype. The gene calls are TRBV9 and TRBJ2-5; the D call may be TRBD1 or TRBD2 (5 bases each). Trimming removed 4 bases from V and 4 bases from J, with 17 bases in between. The CDR3 is 15 residues long. Germline V gene sequence: CDR1 SGDLS, CDR2 YYNGEE. For the CDR3, the DNA is TGTGCCAGCAGCCCCCGTGGGGGATCGGGAGAGACCCAGTACTTC. It translates to CASSPRGGSGETQYF.

The chain joins TRBV5-6 to TRBJ2-2; 13 positions agree with TRBD2. The CDR3 totals 16 residues. The germline CDR1 and CDR2 sequences are SGHDT and YYEEEE. V gave up 2 bases and J gave up 7 bases; unmatched junction bases: 5. In DNA form, the CDR3 reads TGTGCCAGCAGCTTCGGACTAGCGGGAGTGGTCGGGGAGCTGTTTTTT. Amino acids: CASSFGLAGVVGELFF.

This clonotype turned up a few times. The chain joins TRBV6-1 to TRBJ1-2, with D uncertain. Germline values: CDR1 MNHNS, CDR2 SASEGT. V shed 4 bases and J shed 4 bases, with 13 bases lying between them. CDR3 length: 14 amino acids. In DNA, the CDR3 is TGTGCCAGCAGTGGCTCGACCCTTGGCTATGGCTACACCTTC. Protein product: CASSGSTLGYGYTF.

Only a few counts were recorded for this clonotype. CDR3 sequence (DNA): TGCGCCAGCAGCACGTTGAGCGGGAGAGCCGACAATGAGCAGTTCTTC. Translating it yields CASSTLSGRADNEQFF. This rearrangement joins TRBV5-1 to TRBJ2-1, with 8 bases identical to TRBD2. The J segment lost 5 bases and the V segment lost 4 bases, leaving 11 bases of the junction unmatched. Per germline, CDR1 SGHRS and CDR2 YFSETQ. CDR3 length: 16 amino acids.

The chain couples TRBV7-9 to TRBJ1-2; possibly TRBD1 for D (5 bases). This CDR3 has 14 amino acids. V was trimmed by 1 base and J by 4 bases, leaving 10 bases between them. Germline CDR1 and CDR2: SEHNR and FQNEAQ (reference sequence). The CDR3 loop is CASSLEDRFYGYTF. In DNA, the CDR3 is TGTGCCAGCAGCTTAGAAGACAGATTCTATGGCTACACCTTC.

This rearrangement joins TRBV20-1 to TRBJ2-3; D may correspond to TRBD1 or TRBD2 (5 bases each). This CDR3 comprises 17 residues. CDR1 and CDR2 from the germline V gene are DFQATT and SNEGSKA (reference sequence). The V end lost 4 bases, the J end lost 1 base, and 21 bases lay between the germline ends. The CDR3 DNA reads TGCAGTGCTAACTTTGACGGGACCGCCCTACGCACAGATACGCAGTATTTT. Its translation is CSANFDGTALRTDTQYF.